A single sample is the source of the 2 T cell receptor beta chains below, sequenced in a study of blood T cell repertoires in COVID-19. The assay was immunoSEQ multiplex PCR, and TCRdb's table has in-frame clones only and misses some. This sample yields about 260,000 clones, of which around 90% are seen a single time; around 0.7% belongs to the top ten. Sequencing input: peripheral blood. The source is a human donor in a cohort sampled during active COVID-19.

To note about this clone: At one end, the junction sequence differs from germline, possibly due to a read error. The rearrangement uses TRBV7-2 and TRBJ1-2, with TRBD1 identical over 11 bases. The CDR3 runs to 13 residues. Germline CDR1 SGHTA, CDR2 FQGNSA. CDR3 residues: CASSSGTGGTGDF. CDR3 coding DNA: TGTGCCAGCAGCTCCGGGACAGGGGGAACGGGGGACTTC.

The chain carries TRBV3-1 (or the pseudogene TRBV3-2) and TRBJ1-6; D is possibly TRBD1 (6 bases). The CDR3 runs 15 residues. Trimming took off 1 base at V and 7 bases at J, with 11 bases between the two ends. CDR1 and CDR2 from the germline V gene are LGHDT and YNNKEL (reference sequence). The CDR3 DNA follows: TGTGCCAGCAGCCAAGTAGGGGGTTCCAATTCACCCCTCCACTTT. It translates to CASSQVGGSNSPLHF.